This T cell receptor (beta chain) came from a study of T cells after posttransplantation cyclophosphamide (dated by TCRdb to between 2015 and 2016). In the study overall: Using TRB sequencing, the study followed how the T cell repertoire rebuilt after myeloablative bone marrow transplantation with posttransplantation cyclophosphamide given as GVHD prophylaxis. TRA and TRB clonality were tightly correlated in several samples, so subsequent TCR analyses focused on TRB only. Blood from all 30 or so PTCy patients who had 1-year posttransplant specimens underwent TRB sequencing. TRB sequencing was also done on up to about 3 additional blood samples from 2 to 5.2 years after transplant in 3 patients, and on pretransplant blood from 4 patients. Antigen receptor sequencing covered samples from approximately 38 PTCy-treated patients and around 15 of their related bone marrow donors. Public TRB sequences were queried against a database of over 3,600 sequences associated with responses to pathogens, tumor antigens, self-antigens and alloantigens. Results and caveats for the whole study, not just this receptor: Across roughly 40 patients, recipient CMV seropositivity and CMV reactivation were highly associated with TRB clonality; PTCy diversity was similar to CNI/methotrexate controls. Donor-recipient similarity was low at 1-2 months but increased during the first year, and donor CD8+ memory clones often dominated later blood repertoires. The TRB repertoires of T cells infiltrating skin or the GI tract showed only limited overlap with the TRB repertoires found in blood.

TRB sequencing used genomic DNA with the immunoSEQ assay at survey resolution or the hsTCRB kit. On the study's bioinformatics: The immunoSEQ software handled the initial read processing, while the LymphoSeq R package was used for the repertoire analyses. Clonality was calculated as 1 minus normalized Shannon entropy, and the Gini coefficient was also calculated for each TRB dataset. To infer phenotypes in unsorted samples, TRB sequences from sorted subsets of the recipient or donor were mapped onto the unsorted samples of the same recipient. TCRdb took over this immuneACCESS table, retaining in-frame rearrangements with V and J assigned. Such tables are incomplete; in checked studies, under half of the missing clones stem from an unresolved V gene, and the remainder is unexplained. The V and J calls and the clone size are those of that table, but D and trimming were determined from the DNA. Here the sample has tens of thousands of clones; about 86% occur a single time. Of the sample, about an eighth is held by the ten largest clones.

The sample's treatment or condition label is to be understood as: high-dose cyclophosphamide on days +3 and +4 as single-agent GVHD prophylaxis. Busulfan and fludarabine conditioning, a related or unrelated marrow graft, and cyclophosphamide on days +3 and +4 were given to PTCy patients. PTCy-treated patients came from a prospective multi-institutional clinical trial. Mononuclear cells from peripheral blood and bone marrow were separated by Ficoll-Hypaque density centrifugation and then cryopreserved. The germline V gene encodes CDR1 MNHEY and CDR2 SMNVEV (reference sequence). From the cysteine through the phenylalanine, the CDR3 covers 13 amino acids. Kept here is only the CDR3 DNA, which spans 39 bases and is read in frame from base 1. Trimming removed 4 bases from V and 6 bases from J, leaving 13 bases between the germline ends. A note on this clone: Its antigen target is currently unknown. No qualities accompany the bases; no much larger clone lies one base away.

The receptor was derived from a female patient between 25 and 45 years old who received an allogeneic stem cell transplant from an unrelated donor, was CMV-positive, and had no GVHD. After a transplant, some T cells may have been passed on by the graft donor. The sequence joins TRBV27 to TRBJ2-7; possibly the D gene is TRBD1, per 5 matching bases. This specimen was PBMCs, taken after allogeneic stem cell transplant with posttransplant cyclophosphamide. CDR3 reads: CASSWAQGSEQYF. Here is the DNA: TGTGCCAGCAGTTGGGCGCAGGGCTCCGAGCAGTACTTC.